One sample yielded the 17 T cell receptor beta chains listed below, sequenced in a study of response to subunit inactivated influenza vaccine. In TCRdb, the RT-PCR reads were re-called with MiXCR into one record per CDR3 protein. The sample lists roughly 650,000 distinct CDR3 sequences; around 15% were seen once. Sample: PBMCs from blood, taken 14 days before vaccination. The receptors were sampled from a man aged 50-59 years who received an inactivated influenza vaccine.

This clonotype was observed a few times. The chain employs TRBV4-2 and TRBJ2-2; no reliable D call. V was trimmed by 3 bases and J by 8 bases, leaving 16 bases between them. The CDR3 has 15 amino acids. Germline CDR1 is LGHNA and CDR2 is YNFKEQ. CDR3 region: CASSQGLSSGGELFF. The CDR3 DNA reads TGTGCCAGCAGCCAGGGCCTTTCCTCCGGGGGGGAGCTGTTTTTT.

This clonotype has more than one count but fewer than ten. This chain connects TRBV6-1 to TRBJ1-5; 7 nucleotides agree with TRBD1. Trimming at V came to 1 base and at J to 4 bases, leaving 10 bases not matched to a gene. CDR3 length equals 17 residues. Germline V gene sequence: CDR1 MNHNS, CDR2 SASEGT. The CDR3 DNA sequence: TGTGCCAGCAGTGAAGTCGGAGGCAGGGGGGCTAATCAGCCCCAGCATTTT. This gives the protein CASSEVGGRGANQPQHF.

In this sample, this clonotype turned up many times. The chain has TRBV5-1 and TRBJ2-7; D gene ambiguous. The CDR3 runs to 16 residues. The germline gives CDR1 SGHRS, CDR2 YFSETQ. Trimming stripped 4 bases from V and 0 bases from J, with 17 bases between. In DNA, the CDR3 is TGCGCCAGCAGCCCCGCGTCTTCCTCAAACTCCTACGAGCAGTACTTC. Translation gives CASSPASSSNSYEQYF.

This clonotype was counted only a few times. The CDR3 DNA is TGCAGTGCTAGTTACTGGGGACTAGCGGCTTTCCAAGAGACCCAGTACTTC. Translated: CSASYWGLAAFQETQYF. This chain connects TRBV20-1 to TRBJ2-5, with 11 bases that match TRBD2. V shed 3 bases and J 1 base; nucleotides not matched to a gene: 10. CDR1 is DFQATT, CDR2 SNEGSKA, per germline (reference sequence). The CDR3 contains 17 residues.

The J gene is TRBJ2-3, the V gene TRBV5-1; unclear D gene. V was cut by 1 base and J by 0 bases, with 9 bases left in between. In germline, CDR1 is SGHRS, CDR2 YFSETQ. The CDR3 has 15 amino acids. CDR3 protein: CASSLYPSSTDTQYF. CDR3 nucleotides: TGCGCCAGCAGCTTGTACCCCTCAAGCACAGATACGCAGTATTTT.

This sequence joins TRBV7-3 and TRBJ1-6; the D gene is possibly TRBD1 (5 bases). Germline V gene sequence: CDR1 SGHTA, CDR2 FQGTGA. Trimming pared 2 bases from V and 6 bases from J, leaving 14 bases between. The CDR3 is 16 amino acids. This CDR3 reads CASSLSEAGLNSPLHF. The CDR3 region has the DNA TGTGCCAGCAGCTTATCTGAGGCAGGGCTTAATTCACCCCTCCACTTT.

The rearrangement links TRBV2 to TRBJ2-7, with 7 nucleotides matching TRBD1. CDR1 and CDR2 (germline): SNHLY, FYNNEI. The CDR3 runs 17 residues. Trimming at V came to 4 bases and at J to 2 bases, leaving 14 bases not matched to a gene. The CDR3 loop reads CASSGKKTGPNPYEQYF. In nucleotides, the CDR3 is TGTGCCAGCAGTGGAAAAAAGACAGGGCCCAACCCCTACGAGCAGTACTTC. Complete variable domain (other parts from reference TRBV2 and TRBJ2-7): EPEVTQTPSHQVTQMGQEVILRCVPISNHLYFYWYRQILGQKVEFLVSFYNNEISEKSEIFDDQFSVERPDGSNFTLKIRSTKLEDSAMYFCASSGKKTGPNPYEQYFGPGTRLTVT.

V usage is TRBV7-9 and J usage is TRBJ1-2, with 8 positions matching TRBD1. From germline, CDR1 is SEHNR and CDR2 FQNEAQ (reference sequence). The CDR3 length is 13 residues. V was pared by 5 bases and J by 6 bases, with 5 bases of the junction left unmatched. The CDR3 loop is CASSPTGVDGYTF. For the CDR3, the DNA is TGTGCCAGCAGCCCGACAGGGGTGGATGGCTACACCTTC.

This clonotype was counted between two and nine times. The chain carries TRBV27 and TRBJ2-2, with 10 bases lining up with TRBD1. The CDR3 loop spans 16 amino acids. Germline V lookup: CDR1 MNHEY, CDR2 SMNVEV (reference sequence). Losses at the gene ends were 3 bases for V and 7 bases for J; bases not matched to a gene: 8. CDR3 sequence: CASSFSTGGLHGELFF. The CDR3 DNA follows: TGTGCCAGCAGTTTCTCGACAGGGGGCTTACACGGGGAGCTGTTTTTT.

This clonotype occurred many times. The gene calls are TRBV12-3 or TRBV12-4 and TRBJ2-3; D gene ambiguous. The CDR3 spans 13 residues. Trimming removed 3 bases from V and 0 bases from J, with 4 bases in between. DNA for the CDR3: TGTGCCAGCAGTTTTCTAAGCACAGATACGCAGTATTTT. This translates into CASSFLSTDTQYF.

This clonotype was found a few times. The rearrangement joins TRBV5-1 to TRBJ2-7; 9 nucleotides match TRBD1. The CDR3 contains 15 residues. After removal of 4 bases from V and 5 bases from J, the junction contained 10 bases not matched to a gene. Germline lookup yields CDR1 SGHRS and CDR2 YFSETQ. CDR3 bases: TGCGCCAGCAGCCTCCCCGGACAGGGGTCCAACGAGCAGTACTTC. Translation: CASSLPGQGSNEQYF.

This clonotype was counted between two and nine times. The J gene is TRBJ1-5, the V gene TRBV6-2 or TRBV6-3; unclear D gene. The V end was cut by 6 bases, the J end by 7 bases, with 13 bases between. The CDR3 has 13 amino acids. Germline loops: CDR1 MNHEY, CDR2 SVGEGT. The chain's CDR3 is CASRATDVQPQHF. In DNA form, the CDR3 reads TGTGCCAGCAGGGCAACGGATGTACAGCCCCAGCATTTT.

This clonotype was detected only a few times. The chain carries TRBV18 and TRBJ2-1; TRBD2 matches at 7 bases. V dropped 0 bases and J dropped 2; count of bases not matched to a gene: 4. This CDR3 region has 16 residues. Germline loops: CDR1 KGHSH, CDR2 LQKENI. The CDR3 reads CASSPPGRGTYNEQFF. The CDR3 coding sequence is TGTGCCAGCTCACCACCGGGGCGGGGGACCTACAATGAGCAGTTCTTC.

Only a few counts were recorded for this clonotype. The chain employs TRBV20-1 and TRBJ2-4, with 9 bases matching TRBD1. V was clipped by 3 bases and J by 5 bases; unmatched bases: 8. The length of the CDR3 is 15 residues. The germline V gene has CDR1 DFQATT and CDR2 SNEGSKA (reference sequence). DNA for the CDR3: TGCAGTGCTAGGGCGACACAGGGGGCTCAAAACATTCAGTACTTC. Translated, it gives CSARATQGAQNIQYF.

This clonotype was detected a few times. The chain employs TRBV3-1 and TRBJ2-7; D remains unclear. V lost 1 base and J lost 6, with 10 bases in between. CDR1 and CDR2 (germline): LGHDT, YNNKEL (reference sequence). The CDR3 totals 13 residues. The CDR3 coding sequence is TGTGCCAGCAGCCAAGGTGGCAGAACCGAGCAGTACTTC. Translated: CASSQGGRTEQYF.

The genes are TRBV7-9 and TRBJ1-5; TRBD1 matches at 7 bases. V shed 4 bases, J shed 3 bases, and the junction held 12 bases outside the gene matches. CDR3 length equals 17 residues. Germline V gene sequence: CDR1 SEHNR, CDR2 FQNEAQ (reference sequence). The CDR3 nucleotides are TGTGCCAGCAGCTCCATACAGGGGCCAAGGTACAATCAGCCCCAGCATTTT. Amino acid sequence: CASSSIQGPRYNQPQHF.

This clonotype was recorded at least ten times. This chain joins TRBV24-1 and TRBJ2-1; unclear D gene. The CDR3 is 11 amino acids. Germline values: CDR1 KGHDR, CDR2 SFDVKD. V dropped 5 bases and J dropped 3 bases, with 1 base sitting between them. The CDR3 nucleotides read TGTGCCACCAGTGGCTACAATGAGCAGTTCTTC. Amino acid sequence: CATSGYNEQFF.